This T cell receptor beta chain derives from a study of blood T cells in healthy people across ages. V was clipped by 5 bases and J by 2 bases; unmatched bases: 10. The CDR3 extends over 16 amino acids. This clonotype was observed a handful of times. Primers used in a second PCR of roughly 6 to 11 cycles were a sample-barcoded 5' primer and a J-beta primer mix. In TCRdb, the 5' RACE reads were re-called with MiXCR into one record per CDR3 protein. The profile shows some 860,000 distinct CDR3 sequences, roughly three fifths of them singletons. The chain has TRBV12-3 or TRBV12-4 and TRBJ2-3, with 7 bases matching TRBD2. Material: blood. This sequence originates from a man aged 35-49 years in good health. The CDR3 DNA follows: TGTGCCAGCAGTGGGATGCGGGAGAGATCCACAGATACGCAGTATTTT. Protein sequence: CASSGMRERSTDTQYF.